Many counts were recorded for the clone carrying this T cell receptor (beta chain). The antigen is undetermined. TCRdb ran MiXCR on the reads and lists one entry per CDR3 protein. This table has 450,000 to 550,000 distinct CDR3 sequences, approximately 15% appearing once. The data are from a study of T cell repertoires in cytomegalovirus infection. Study details: It was the public TCR beta signatures that indicated both CMV infection and matching HLA type.

The CDR3 length is 16 residues. Germline V gene lookup returns CDR1 MGHRA and CDR2 YSYEKL. V shed 0 bases, J shed 6 bases, and the junction held 2 bases outside the gene matches. The study, taken as a whole, reports: CMV-specific TCR beta clonotypes restricted by HLA-C dominated the ex vivo response. Cumulative frequency of public TCR beta families picked out carriers of CMV plus the relevant HLA.

The sequence was obtained from a human donor in good health (CMV status not recorded). Some clones in this sample may be carry-over from other donors' samples. The chain uses TRBV4-1 and TRBJ2-1; 13 nucleotides align to TRBD2. Specimen: CD8+ T cells from PBMCs. CDR3 nucleotides: TGCGCCAGCAGCCAAGACCGGACTAGCGGGAGCAATGAGCAGTTCTTC. Translated, it gives CASSQDRTSGSNEQFF.